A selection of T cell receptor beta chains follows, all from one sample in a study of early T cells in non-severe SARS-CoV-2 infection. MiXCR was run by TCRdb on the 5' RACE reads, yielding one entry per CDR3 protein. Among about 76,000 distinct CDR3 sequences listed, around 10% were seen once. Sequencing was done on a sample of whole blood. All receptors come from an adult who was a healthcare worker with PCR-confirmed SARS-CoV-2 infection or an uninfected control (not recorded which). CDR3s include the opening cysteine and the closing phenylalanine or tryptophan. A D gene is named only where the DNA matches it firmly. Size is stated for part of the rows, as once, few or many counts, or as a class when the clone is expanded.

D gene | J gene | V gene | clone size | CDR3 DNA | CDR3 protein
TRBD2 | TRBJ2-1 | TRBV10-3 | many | TGTGCCATCGGGAGTAGCGGGTCGAGCTCCTACAATGAGCAGTTCTTC | CAIGSSGSSSYNEQFF
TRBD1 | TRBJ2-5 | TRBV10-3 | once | TGTGCCATCAGGACAGGGGCGGAAGAGACCCAGTACTTC | CAIRTGAEETQYF
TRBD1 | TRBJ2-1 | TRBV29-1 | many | TGCAGCGTTGAAGACTGGACAGGGGAAAATGAGCAGTTCTTC | CSVEDWTGENEQFF
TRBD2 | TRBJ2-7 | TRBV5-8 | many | TGTGCCAGCAGCTTCTGGCGGGGGGCAAGGTACGAGCAGTACTTC | CASSFWRGARYEQYF
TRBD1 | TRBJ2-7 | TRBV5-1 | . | TGCGCCAGCAGCTCGACAGGGGGCTCTTTGGAGCAGTACTTC | CASSSTGGSLEQYF
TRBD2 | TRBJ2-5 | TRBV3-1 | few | TGTGCCAGCAGCCAAGGAGCGGGGGGGCGGCAAGAGACCCAGTACTTC | CASSQGAGGRQETQYF
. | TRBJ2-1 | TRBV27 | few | TGTGCCAGCAGTCCGGACGGCTACAATGAGCAGTTCTTC | CASSPDGYNEQFF
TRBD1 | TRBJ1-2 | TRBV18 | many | TGTGCCAGCTCACCTCCGGGACAGGGAAGGCGCTACACCTTC | CASSPPGQGRRYTF
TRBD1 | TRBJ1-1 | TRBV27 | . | TGTGCCAGCAGTCACCACATACAGGGGAACACTGAAGTTTTCTTT | CASSHHIQGNTEVFF
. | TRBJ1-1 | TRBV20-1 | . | TGCAGTGCTAGAGAGTCAGGTGAAGCTTTCTTT | CSARESGEAFF
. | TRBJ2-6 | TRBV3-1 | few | TGTGCCAGCAGCCAAGATGCTGGTGACTTCTCTGGGGCCAACGTCCTGACTTTC | CASSQDAGDFSGANVLTF
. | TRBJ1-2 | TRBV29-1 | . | TGCAGCGTTCTCCCGACAGACCAACTAAGCTACACCTTC | CSVLPTDQLSYTF
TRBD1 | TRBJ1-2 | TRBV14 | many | TGTGCCAGCAGCCGTGGGACAGGAACTCGCAAGGGATATGGCTACACCTTC | CASSRGTGTRKGYGYTF
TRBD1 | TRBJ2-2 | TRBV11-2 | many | TGTGCCAGCAGAACCGGGACAGGCTCCGGGGAGCTGTTTTTT | CASRTGTGSGELFF